The 12 T cell receptor beta chains below come from one sample, sequenced in a study of blood T cell repertoires in COVID-19. Sequencing used immunoSEQ multiplex PCR; TCRdb keeps in-frame clones, though not all of them. The sample lists roughly 200,000 clones, around 80% seen once, with 27% in the top ten. The material sequenced was peripheral blood. These receptor sequences come from a man between 40 and 49 years old with acute or convalescent COVID-19.

The rearrangement joins TRBV29-1 to TRBJ2-1, with D perhaps TRBD1 (6 bases). Germline values: CDR1 SQVTM, CDR2 ANQGSEA. Deletions cut 7 bases from V and 5 bases from J, with 9 bases between. The CDR3 is made up of 11 amino acids. The CDR3 coding sequence is TGCAGCGGTGGACAGCACAATGAGCAGTTCTTC. It codes for CSGGQHNEQFF.

This rearrangement joins TRBV28 to TRBJ1-1, with TRBD1 identical over 7 bases. Germline values: CDR1 MDHEN, CDR2 SYDVKM. This CDR3 has 15 residues. V was clipped by 5 bases and J by 0 bases; unmatched bases: 6. This CDR3 is CASSTLGQVNTEAFF. For the CDR3, the DNA is TGTGCCAGCAGTACCCTAGGACAGGTGAACACTGAAGCTTTCTTT.

The CDR3 DNA reads as TGTGCCAGCAGCCAAATATCAGGCTACAATGAGCAGTTCTTC. Translated: CASSQISGYNEQFF. V gene TRBV4-2 combines with J gene TRBJ2-1; D is unresolved. Deletions cut 2 bases from V and 3 bases from J, with 8 bases between. The germline CDR1 and CDR2 sequences are LGHNA and YNFKEQ. CDR3 length: 14 residues.

The CDR3, as DNA: TGTGCCAGCAGCCAAAACAGGGTCACTGAAGCTTTCTTT. Amino acid sequence: CASSQNRVTEAFF. The V gene is TRBV3-1 (or the pseudogene TRBV3-2), the J gene TRBJ1-1, with D maybe TRBD1 (6 bases). CDR3 length equals 13 residues. The germline gives CDR1 LGHDT, CDR2 YNNKEL (reference sequence). With 2 bases removed from V and 4 bases from J, the gap between germline ends came to 8 bases.

The chain employs TRBV27 and TRBJ1-4, with 11 nucleotides matching TRBD1. The V gene end was trimmed by 5 bases and the J gene end by 14 bases; junction bases not matched to a gene: 10. Germline V gene lookup returns CDR1 MNHEY and CDR2 SMNVEV (reference sequence). The CDR3 spans 14 residues. The CDR3 DNA is TGTGCCAGCAGTCCGGACAGGGGGCCCGGGACGCTGTTTTTT. Translation: CASSPDRGPGTLFF.

The chain recombines TRBV19 with TRBJ1-5; D gene unclear. Trimming pared 5 bases from V and 2 bases from J, leaving 7 bases between. CDR1 LNHDA and CDR2 SQIVND come from the germline V gene (reference sequence). This CDR3 is built from 13 residues. In nucleotides, the CDR3 is TGTGCCAGTAGTGCACACCGCAATCAGCCCCAGCATTTT. Translated: CASSAHRNQPQHF. Based on the CDR3 plus reference TRBV19 and TRBJ1-5, the full variable domain is DGGITQSPKYLFRKEGQNVTLSCEQNLNHDAMYWYRQDPGQGLRLIYYSQIVNDFQKGDIAEGYSVSREKKESFPLTVTSAQKNPTAFYLCASSAHRNQPQHFGDGTRLSIL.

This clone was counted only a few times. The rearrangement joins TRBV5-1 to TRBJ2-2; 10 bases fit TRBD2. The V gene's germline CDR1 is SGHRS and CDR2 YFSETQ. The V segment lost 4 bases and the J segment 5 bases; nucleotides outside the gene matches: 14. The CDR3 totals 18 residues. CDR3 in DNA: TGCGCCAGCAGCACCAGCGGGAGGGCCGTTAGTGGGACCGGGGAGCTGTTTTTT. Translating it yields CASSTSGRAVSGTGELFF.

The rearrangement links TRBV19 to TRBJ2-5; D may be TRBD1 (5 bases). CDR1 and CDR2 (germline): LNHDA, SQIVND (reference sequence). The CDR3 loop spans 13 amino acids. Trimming left V 2 bases short and J 5 bases short, with 9 bases between. DNA of the CDR3: TGTGCCAGTAGTATACAGGGTGGTGAGACCCAGTACTTC. It yields the protein CASSIQGGETQYF. Together with reference TRBV19 and TRBJ2-5, the CDR3 gives the full variable domain: DGGITQSPKYLFRKEGQNVTLSCEQNLNHDAMYWYRQDPGQGLRLIYYSQIVNDFQKGDIAEGYSVSREKKESFPLTVTSAQKNPTAFYLCASSIQGGETQYFGPGTRLLVL.

The V and J genes are TRBV7-6 and TRBJ2-3; maybe TRBD1 (7 bases). The V gene's germline CDR1 is SGHVS and CDR2 FNYEAQ. There are 17 residues in the CDR3. V dropped 5 bases and J dropped 4 bases, with 22 bases sitting between them. CDR3 sequence: CASSPRGSSVVPDTQYF. The CDR3 nucleotides read TGTGCCAGCAGCCCCAGGGGGTCTAGCGTAGTTCCAGATACGCAGTATTTT.

J is TRBJ2-5 and V is TRBV7-9, with a possible D match to TRBD2 (6 bases). Looked up from germline, CDR1 is SEHNR and CDR2 is FQNEAQ (reference sequence). CDR3 length: 17 residues. V shed 7 bases and J shed 0 bases, with 21 bases lying between them. The CDR3 sequence: CASTLRSGSGDQETQYF. The DNA of the CDR3 is TGTGCCAGCACCCTTCGTTCGGGTAGCGGAGACCAAGAGACCCAGTACTTC.

This clone appeared once. The J gene is TRBJ2-7, the V gene TRBV4-1; perhaps TRBD2 as D (5 bases). The CDR3 runs 14 residues. Trimming removed 0 bases from V and 6 bases from J, with 12 bases in between. CDR1 is MGHRA, CDR2 YSYEKL, per germline. This chain's CDR3 is CASSQEDGDFEQYF. In DNA form, the CDR3 reads TGCGCCAGCAGCCAAGAGGACGGGGATTTCGAGCAGTACTTC.

The gene calls are TRBV27 and TRBJ1-1; 7 bases match TRBD1. The CDR3 runs 15 residues. Germline CDR1 reads MNHEY; CDR2 reads SMNVEV (reference sequence). Unmatched junction bases numbered 4, after V lost 3 bases and J lost 0 bases. In nucleotides, the CDR3 is TGTGCCAGCAGTTTCGTACAGGGGCTGAACACTGAAGCTTTCTTT. Translated: CASSFVQGLNTEAFF.